The clone carrying this T cell receptor beta chain was observed a few times. The data belong to a study of blood T cell repertoires in COVID-19. Turning to the study itself: PBMCs, B-cell-depleted T cells, or T cells were the source of the cDNA or gDNA that made up the material.

As processed by the authors: Cell counts per sample came from amplifying reference gene primers. Measured with immunoSEQ multiplex PCR; TCRdb has only the in-frame clones, and not every one. Clonal size and the V and J genes are those of that table, whereas D and trimming came from the DNA. The table records around 200,000 clones, approximately 80% of them present only once. This CDR3 region has 16 residues. Germline V gene sequence: CDR1 LNHDA, CDR2 SQIVND (reference sequence). V lost 6 bases and J lost 0; bases outside the gene matches: 11. V and J are TRBV19 and TRBJ2-7; TRBD2 aligns across 7 bases. What was sequenced was peripheral blood. This clonotype was sampled from a woman aged 70 to 79 with COVID-19, enrolled during active disease. DNA for the CDR3: TGTGCCAGTAGCCAACCAAGCGGGGCCCTCTCCTACGAGCAGTACTTC. Translation gives CASSQPSGALSYEQYF. The entire variable domain, with the rest obtained from reference TRBV19 and TRBJ2-7, is as follows: DGGITQSPKYLFRKEGQNVTLSCEQNLNHDAMYWYRQDPGQGLRLIYYSQIVNDFQKGDIAEGYSVSREKKESFPLTVTSAQKNPTAFYLCASSQPSGALSYEQYFGPGTRLTVT.